Below, 18 T cell receptor beta chains from the same sample are listed, as sequenced in a study of spatial heterogeneity in lung cancer. Time point defined: sample taken at primary tumor resection. Unsorted tumor, nontumor lung tissue or cryopreserved PBMC supplied the whole RNA. Each CDR3 protein is one row after TCRdb ran MiXCR on the 5' RACE reads. The sample holds 36,000 or so distinct CDR3 sequences, 5.2% seen once. This material consisted of PBMCs, taken at surgery. Receptors were obtained from a female donor with early-stage non-small cell lung cancer.

This clonotype was seen at least ten times. The chain is built from TRBV4-3 and TRBJ2-1, with TRBD2 matching over 8 bases. The CDR3 is 15 amino acids. Looked up from germline, CDR1 is LGHNA and CDR2 is YSLEER. J was trimmed by 5 bases and V by 4 bases; bases with no gene match: 7. CDR3 DNA: TGCGCCAGCAGCCCGCAAGCGGGAGCAGACAATGAGCAGTTCTTC. Its protein product is CASSPQAGADNEQFF.

This clonotype was found many times. The chain recombines TRBV9 with TRBJ2-7; D possibly uses TRBD1 or TRBD2 (5 bases each). V lost 2 bases to trimming and J lost 3 bases, with 15 bases between them. There are 15 residues in the CDR3. In germline, CDR1 is SGDLS, CDR2 YYNGEE. The CDR3 region is CASSVAGTPDYEQYF. The CDR3 DNA reads TGTGCCAGCAGCGTGGCCGGGACGCCAGACTACGAGCAGTACTTC.

This clonotype occurred many times. The genes are TRBV27 and TRBJ2-5, with D tentatively TRBD2 (5 bases). The CDR3 covers 15 residues. The ends were cut back, 3 bases at V and 5 bases at J, with 16 bases in the middle. Germline assignment: CDR1 MNHEY and CDR2 SMNVEV (reference sequence). Here the CDR3 reads CASSFGEIEGETQYF. DNA of the CDR3: TGTGCCAGCAGTTTCGGGGAAATAGAAGGGGAGACCCAGTACTTC.

This clonotype came up many times. This sequence joins TRBV29-1 and TRBJ1-1; D perhaps matches TRBD1 (6 bases). Germline CDR1 reads SQVTM; CDR2 reads ANQGSEA. CDR3 length: 15 amino acids. Trimming took off 6 bases at V and 0 bases at J, with 17 bases between the two ends. The CDR3 here is CSVLPGHLMNTEAFF. CDR3 DNA sequence: TGCAGCGTCCTACCGGGACACTTGATGAACACTGAAGCTTTCTTT. Full variable domain (rest looked up from reference TRBV29-1 and TRBJ1-1): SAVISQKPSRDICQRGTSLTIQCQVDSQVTMMFWYRQQPGQSLTLIATANQGSEATYESGFVIDKFPISRPNLTFSTLTVSNMSPEDSSIYLCSVLPGHLMNTEAFFGQGTRLTVV.

This clonotype came up many times. The chain is built from TRBV6-5 and TRBJ2-1; TRBD2 agrees at 12 bases. CDR3 length equals 15 residues. Germline V gene lookup returns CDR1 MNHEY and CDR2 SVGAGI. With 5 bases clipped from V and 8 bases from J, the junction kept 7 bases outside the gene matches. The CDR3 loop reads CASSNLAGGLDEQFF. CDR3 sequence (DNA): TGTGCCAGCAGTAACCTAGCGGGGGGGCTCGATGAGCAGTTCTTC.

Ten or more counts support this clonotype. One junction end disagrees with the germline gene, perhaps due to a read error. The chain links TRBV7-7 to TRBJ2-5; 12 positions agree with TRBD2. CDR1 and CDR2 from the germline V gene are SSHAT and FNYEAQ (reference sequence). The length of the CDR3 is 15 residues. The CDR3 DNA reads as TGTGCTAGCAGCCCGGCTAGCGGGGGGGGTGCGGCCCAGTACTTC. Translation: CASSPASGGGAAQYF. Variable domain in full (rest from reference TRBV7-7 and TRBJ2-5): GAGVSQSPRYKVTKRGQDVTLRCDPISSHATLYWYQQALGQGPEFLTYFNYEAQPDKSGLPSDRFSAERPEGSISTLTIQRTEQRDSAMYRCASSPASGGGAAQYFGPGTRLLVL.

This clonotype was detected many times. This chain's CDR3 is CATSRTDRASNEQFF. The CDR3 DNA follows: TGTGCCACCAGCAGAACCGACAGGGCTAGCAATGAGCAGTTCTTC. The chain carries TRBV15 and TRBJ2-1, with 7 bases identical to TRBD1. This CDR3 region has 15 residues. V gave up 2 bases and J gave up 6 bases; unmatched junction bases: 7. Germline CDR1 LNHNV, CDR2 YYDKDF (reference sequence). The variable domain in full, completed from reference TRBV15 and TRBJ2-1, reads DAMVIQNPRYQVTQFGKPVTLSCSQTLNHNVMYWYQQKSSQAPKLLFHYYDKDFNNEADTPDNFQSRRPNTSFCFLDIRSPGLGDTAMYLCATSRTDRASNEQFFGPGTRLTVL.

Many counts were recorded for this clonotype. The chain employs TRBV5-1 and TRBJ2-5, with D maybe TRBD2 (6 bases). The CDR3 covers 16 residues. Germline V gene data show CDR1 as SGHRS and CDR2 as YFSETQ. Trimming cost V 6 bases and J 0 bases, with 18 bases left between them. The CDR3 spells CASTRGGGEYQETQYF. DNA of the CDR3: TGCGCCAGCACCCGCGGCGGAGGGGAATACCAAGAGACCCAGTACTTC.

In this sample, this clonotype turned up a few times. The rearrangement links TRBV20-1 to TRBJ1-1, with D tentatively TRBD1 (5 bases). This CDR3 region has 16 residues. Germline V gene lookup returns CDR1 DFQATT and CDR2 SNEGSKA (reference sequence). V was pared by 2 bases and J by 0 bases, with 16 bases between. CDR3 DNA sequence: TGCAGTGCTAGAACATCTCGGACAACGATGAACACTGAAGCTTTCTTT. Translating it yields CSARTSRTTMNTEAFF.

This clonotype was seen a handful of times. This chain joins TRBV10-3 and TRBJ2-7; TRBD2 aligns across 10 bases. V lost 10 bases to trimming and J lost 3 bases; unmatched junction nucleotides: 3. The CDR3 has 12 amino acids. The germline CDR1 and CDR2 sequences are ENHRY and SYGVKD. The CDR3 loop reads CASKREGYEQYF. The CDR3 DNA sequence: TGTGCCAGTAAGCGGGAGGGCTACGAGCAGTACTTC.

This clonotype has ten or more counts. The chain joins TRBV2 to TRBJ2-1; 7 positions match TRBD2. V was clipped by 6 bases and J by 2 bases; unmatched bases: 7. The CDR3 consists of 15 residues. Germline V CDR1 and CDR2: SNHLY, FYNNEI. CDR3 DNA: TGTGCCAGCAGCCGCGAGAGCGGGACCTACAATGAGCAGTTCTTC. Encoded protein: CASSRESGTYNEQFF.

The sample holds a few counts of this clonotype. The chain combines TRBV19 with TRBJ1-1; 9 nucleotides match TRBD1. Per germline, CDR1 LNHDA and CDR2 SQIVND (reference sequence). The CDR3 runs to 17 residues. The junction had 15 bases not matched to a gene; V was cut back by 6 bases and J by 4 bases. This CDR3 reads CASRLGQGQGGGTEAFF. Written as DNA, the CDR3 is TGTGCCAGTAGGCTGGGACAGGGTCAAGGCGGAGGCACTGAAGCTTTCTTT.

This clonotype was detected ten times or more. This chain joins TRBV15 and TRBJ2-2; D is uncertain. The germline V gene has CDR1 LNHNV and CDR2 YYDKDF (reference sequence). This CDR3 is 14 amino acids long. The V end lost 0 bases, the J end lost 3 bases, and 5 bases lay between the germline ends. The CDR3 DNA sequence: TGTGCCACCAGCAGAGATCTGGACACCGGGGAGCTGTTTTTT. It codes for CATSRDLDTGELFF.

This clonotype has a count of ten or more. V usage is TRBV20-1 and J usage is TRBJ1-6, with TRBD1 matching over 8 bases. V trimming: 2 bases; J trimming: 9 bases; junction bases outside the gene matches: 6. Germline CDR1 and CDR2: DFQATT and SNEGSKA (reference sequence). The length of the CDR3 is 14 residues. The CDR3 is CSARSRTGTSPLHF. CDR3 in DNA: TGCAGTGCTAGATCCCGGACAGGGACTTCACCCCTCCACTTT.

The sample holds many counts of this clonotype. The J gene is TRBJ2-1, the V gene TRBV20-1, with TRBD2 matching over 9 bases. V lost 2 bases, J lost 5 bases, and 7 bases stayed unmatched. The germline V gene has CDR1 DFQATT and CDR2 SNEGSKA (reference sequence). The CDR3 contains 15 residues. The CDR3, as DNA: TGCAGTGCTAGACGTCCTAGCGGGAACCACAATGAGCAGTTCTTC. Protein sequence: CSARRPSGNHNEQFF.

This clonotype was counted at least ten times. This sequence joins TRBV3-1 and TRBJ1-2, with D possibly matching TRBD1 (5 bases). Deletions cut 4 bases from V and 8 bases from J, with 14 bases between. Germline loops: CDR1 LGHDT, CDR2 YNNKEL (reference sequence). The length of the CDR3 is 13 residues. The CDR3 reads CASSPLWGGGYTF. CDR3 in DNA: TGTGCCAGCAGCCCTTTGTGGGGCGGCGGCTACACCTTC. Together with reference TRBV3-1 and TRBJ1-2, the CDR3 gives the full variable domain: DTAVSQTPKYLVTQMGNDKSIKCEQNLGHDTMYWYKQDSKKFLKIMFSYNNKELIINETVPNRFSPKSPDKAHLNLHINSLELGDSAVYFCASSPLWGGGYTFGSGTRLTVV.

Concerning this clonotype: This may come from a read error, since a much larger clone is one base off. This chain joins TRBV12-3 or TRBV12-4 and TRBJ2-3, with D unresolved. The CDR3 contains 14 residues. In DNA form, the CDR3 reads TGTGCCAGCAGTTCTTGGTTAGGGCCAGATATGCAGTATTTT. It specifies CASSSWLGPDMQYF.

This clonotype appeared many times. V usage is TRBV30 and J usage is TRBJ1-6; weak D call: TRBD1 (6 bases). The CDR3 covers 14 residues. Germline CDR1 GTSNPN, CDR2 SVGIG (reference sequence). The ends were cut back, 3 bases at V and 7 bases at J, with 13 bases in the middle. In DNA, the CDR3 is TGTGCCTGGAGGCCAACAGGGCCGAATTCACCCCTCCACTTT. Translated, it gives CAWRPTGPNSPLHF.